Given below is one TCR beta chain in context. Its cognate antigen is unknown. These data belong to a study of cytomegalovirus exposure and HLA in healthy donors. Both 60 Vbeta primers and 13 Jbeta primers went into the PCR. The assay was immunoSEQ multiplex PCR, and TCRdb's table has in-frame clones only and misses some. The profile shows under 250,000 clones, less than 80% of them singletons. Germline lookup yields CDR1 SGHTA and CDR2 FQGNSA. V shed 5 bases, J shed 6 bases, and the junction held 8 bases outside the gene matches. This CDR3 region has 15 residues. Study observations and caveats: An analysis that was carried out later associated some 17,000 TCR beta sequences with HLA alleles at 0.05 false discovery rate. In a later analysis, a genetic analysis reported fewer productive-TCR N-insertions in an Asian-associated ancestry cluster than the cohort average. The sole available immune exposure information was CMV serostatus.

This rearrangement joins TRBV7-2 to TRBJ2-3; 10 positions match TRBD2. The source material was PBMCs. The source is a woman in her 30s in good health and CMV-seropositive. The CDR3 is CASSQVAGGGDTQYF. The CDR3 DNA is TGTGCCAGCAGCCAAGTAGCGGGAGGTGGGGATACGCAGTATTTT.